This T cell receptor beta chain is drawn from a study of blood T cells in healthy people across ages. Broader study findings: Age advanced and TCR beta diversity per million T cells fell, roughly linearly.

Together with a sample-barcoded 5' primer, a J-beta primer mix was included in a second PCR lasting roughly 6 to 12 cycles. TCRdb re-called the 5' RACE reads through MiXCR, storing one row per CDR3 protein. The sample has 890,000 or so distinct CDR3 sequences, around two thirds seen once. Each donor's blood draw was 8.5 to 10 milliliters of peripheral blood. A note on this clonotype: Its antigen is still unknown. A much larger clone lies one base from this, so it may be a read error.

Losses at the gene ends were 6 bases for V and 0 bases for J; bases not matched to a gene: 18. The CDR3 runs to 19 residues. Germline CDR1 is DFQATT and CDR2 is SNEGSKA (reference sequence). The receptor was isolated from a man younger than 40 in good health. Sequencing was carried out using blood. V and J are TRBV20-1 and TRBJ2-3; 10 bases are a match to TRBD2. CDR3 DNA sequence: TGCAGTGCCGGGGCGGCTAGCGGGGGCATCGCTTCTAGCACAGATACGCAGTATTTT. It codes for CSAGAASGGIASSTDTQYF.